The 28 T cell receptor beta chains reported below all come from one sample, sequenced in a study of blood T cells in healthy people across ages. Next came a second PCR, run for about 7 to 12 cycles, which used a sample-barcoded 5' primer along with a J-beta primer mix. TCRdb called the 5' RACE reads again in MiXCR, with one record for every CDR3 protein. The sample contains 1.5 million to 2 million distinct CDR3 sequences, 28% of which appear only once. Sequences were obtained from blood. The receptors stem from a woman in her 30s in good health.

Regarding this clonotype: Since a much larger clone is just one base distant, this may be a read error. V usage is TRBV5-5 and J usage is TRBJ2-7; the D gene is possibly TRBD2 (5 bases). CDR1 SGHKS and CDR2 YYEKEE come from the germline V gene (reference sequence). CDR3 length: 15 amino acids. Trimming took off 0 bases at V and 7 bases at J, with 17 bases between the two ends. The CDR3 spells CASSLVGSGVHEQYF. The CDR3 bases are TGTGCCAGCAGCTTGGTAGGATCCGGGGTACATGAGCAGTACTTC.

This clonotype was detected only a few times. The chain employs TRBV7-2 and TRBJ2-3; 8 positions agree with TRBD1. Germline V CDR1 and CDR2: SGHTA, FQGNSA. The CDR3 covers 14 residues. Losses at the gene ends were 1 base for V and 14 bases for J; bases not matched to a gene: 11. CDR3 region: CASSLVLGQGYGYF. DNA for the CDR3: TGTGCCAGCAGCTTAGTACTTGGACAGGGTTATGGGTATTTT.

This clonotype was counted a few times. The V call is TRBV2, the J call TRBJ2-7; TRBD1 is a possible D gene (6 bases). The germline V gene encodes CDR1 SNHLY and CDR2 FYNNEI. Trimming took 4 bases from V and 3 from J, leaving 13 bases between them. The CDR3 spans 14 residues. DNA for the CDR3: TGTGCCAGCAGTGGAAATGGACAGTACTACGAGCAGTACTTC. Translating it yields CASSGNGQYYEQYF.

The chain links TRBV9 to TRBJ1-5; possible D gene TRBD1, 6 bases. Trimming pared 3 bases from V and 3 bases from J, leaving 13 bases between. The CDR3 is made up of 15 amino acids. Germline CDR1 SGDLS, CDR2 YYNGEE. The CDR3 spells CASSGDDRLNQPQHF. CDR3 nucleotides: TGTGCCAGCAGCGGAGATGACAGGCTCAATCAGCCCCAGCATTTT.

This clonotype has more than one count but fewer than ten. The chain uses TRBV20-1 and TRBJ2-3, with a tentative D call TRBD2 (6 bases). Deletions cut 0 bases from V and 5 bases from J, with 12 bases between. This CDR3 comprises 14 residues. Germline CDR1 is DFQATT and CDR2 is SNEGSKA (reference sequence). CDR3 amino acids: CSARDQPGRDTQYF. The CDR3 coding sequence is TGCAGTGCTAGAGACCAGCCCGGGAGAGATACGCAGTATTTT.

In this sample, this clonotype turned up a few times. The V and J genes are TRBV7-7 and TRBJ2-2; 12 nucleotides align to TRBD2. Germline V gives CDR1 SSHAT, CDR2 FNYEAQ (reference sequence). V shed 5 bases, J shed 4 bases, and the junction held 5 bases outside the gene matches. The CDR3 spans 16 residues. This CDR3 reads CASSRLGLAGTGELFF. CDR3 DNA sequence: TGTGCCAGCAGCCGGCTGGGACTAGCGGGCACCGGGGAGCTGTTTTTT.

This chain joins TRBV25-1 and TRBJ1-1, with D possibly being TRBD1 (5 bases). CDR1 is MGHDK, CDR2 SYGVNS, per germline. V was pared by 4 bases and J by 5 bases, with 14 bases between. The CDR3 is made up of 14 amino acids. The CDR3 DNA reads TGTGCCAGCAGTGCCATGGCAGGGATGACTGAAGCTTTCTTT. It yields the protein CASSAMAGMTEAFF. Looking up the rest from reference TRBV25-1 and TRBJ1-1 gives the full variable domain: EADIYQTPRYLVIGTGKKITLECSQTMGHDKMYWYQQDPGMELHLIHYSYGVNSTEKGDLSSESTVSRIRTEHFPLTLESARPSHTSQYLCASSAMAGMTEAFFGQGTRLTVV.

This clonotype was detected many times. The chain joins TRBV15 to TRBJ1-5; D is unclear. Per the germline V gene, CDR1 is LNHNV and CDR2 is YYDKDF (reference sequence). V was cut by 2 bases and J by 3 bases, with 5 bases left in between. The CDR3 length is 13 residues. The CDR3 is CATSRQVNQPQHF. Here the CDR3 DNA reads TGTGCCACCAGCAGACAGGTCAATCAGCCCCAGCATTTT.

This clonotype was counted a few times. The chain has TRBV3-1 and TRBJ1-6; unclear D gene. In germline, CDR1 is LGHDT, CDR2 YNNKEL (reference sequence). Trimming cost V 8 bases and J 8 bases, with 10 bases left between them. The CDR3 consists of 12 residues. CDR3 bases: TGTGCCAGCGGTAACCGGGATTCACCCCTCCACTTT. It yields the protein CASGNRDSPLHF.

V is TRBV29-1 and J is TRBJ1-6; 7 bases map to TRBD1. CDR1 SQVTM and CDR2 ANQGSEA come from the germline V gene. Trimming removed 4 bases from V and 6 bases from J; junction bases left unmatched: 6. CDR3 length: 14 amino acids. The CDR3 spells CSVATGEPNSPLHF. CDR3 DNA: TGCAGCGTTGCTACAGGGGAGCCTAATTCACCCCTCCACTTT. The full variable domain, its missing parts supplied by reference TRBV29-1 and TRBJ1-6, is SAVISQKPSRDICQRGTSLTIQCQVDSQVTMMFWYRQQPGQSLTLIATANQGSEATYESGFVIDKFPISRPNLTFSTLTVSNMSPEDSSIYLCSVATGEPNSPLHFGNGTRLTVT.

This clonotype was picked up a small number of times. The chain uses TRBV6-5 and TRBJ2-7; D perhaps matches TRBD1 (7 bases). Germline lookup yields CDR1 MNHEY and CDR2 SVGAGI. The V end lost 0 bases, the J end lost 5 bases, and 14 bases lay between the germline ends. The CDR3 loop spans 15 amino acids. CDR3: CASSYSRRGRDEQYF. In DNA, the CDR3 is TGTGCCAGCAGTTACTCGAGGAGGGGGCGAGACGAGCAGTACTTC.

CDR3 amino acids: CATSEPWGGLGELFF. The CDR3 nucleotides read TGTGCCACCAGTGAACCTTGGGGGGGACTAGGGGAGCTGTTTTTT. This chain links TRBV24-1 with TRBJ2-2; TRBD2 matches 7 bases. V was clipped by 4 bases and J by 8 bases; unmatched bases: 9. This CDR3 is 15 amino acids long. The germline gives CDR1 KGHDR, CDR2 SFDVKD.

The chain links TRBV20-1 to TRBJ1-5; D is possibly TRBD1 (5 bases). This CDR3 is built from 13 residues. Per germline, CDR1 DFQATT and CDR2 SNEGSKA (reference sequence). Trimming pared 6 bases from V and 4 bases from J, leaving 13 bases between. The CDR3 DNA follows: TGCAGTGCCGAGGGTGAGGGGAATCAGCCCCAGCATTTT. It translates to CSAEGEGNQPQHF.

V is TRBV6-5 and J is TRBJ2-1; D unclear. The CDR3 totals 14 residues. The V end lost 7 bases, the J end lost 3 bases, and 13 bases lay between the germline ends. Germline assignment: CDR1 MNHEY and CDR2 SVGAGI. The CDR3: CASKLDHDYNEQFF. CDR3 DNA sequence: TGTGCCAGCAAATTGGATCACGACTACAATGAGCAGTTCTTC.

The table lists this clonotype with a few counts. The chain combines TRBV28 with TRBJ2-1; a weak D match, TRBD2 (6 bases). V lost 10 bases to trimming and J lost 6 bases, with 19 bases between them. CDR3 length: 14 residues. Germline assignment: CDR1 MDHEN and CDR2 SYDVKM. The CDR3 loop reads CANPIRDSGNEQFF. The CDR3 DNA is TGTGCCAATCCGATCCGGGACTCCGGCAATGAGCAGTTCTTC. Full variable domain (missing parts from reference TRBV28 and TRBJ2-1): DVKVTQSSRYLVKRTGEKVFLECVQDMDHENMFWYRQDPGLGLRLIYFSYDVKMKEKGDIPEGYSVSREKKERFSLILESASTNQTSMYLCANPIRDSGNEQFFGPGTRLTVL.

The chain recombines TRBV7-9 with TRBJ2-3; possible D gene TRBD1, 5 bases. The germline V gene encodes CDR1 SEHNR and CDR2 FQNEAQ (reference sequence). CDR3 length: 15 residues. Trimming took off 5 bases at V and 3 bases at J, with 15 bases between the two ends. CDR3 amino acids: CASSPSRVGTDTQYF. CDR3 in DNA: TGTGCCAGCAGCCCGTCCAGGGTTGGAACAGATACGCAGTATTTT. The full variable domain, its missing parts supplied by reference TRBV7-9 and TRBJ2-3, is DTGVSQNPRHKITKRGQNVTFRCDPISEHNRLYWYRQTLGQGPEFLTYFQNEAQLEKSRLLSDRFSAERPKGSFSTLEIQRTEQGDSAMYLCASSPSRVGTDTQYFGPGTRLTVL.

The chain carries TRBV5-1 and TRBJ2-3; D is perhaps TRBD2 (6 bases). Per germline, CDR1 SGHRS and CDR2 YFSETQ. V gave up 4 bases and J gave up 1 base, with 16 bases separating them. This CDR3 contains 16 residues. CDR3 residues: CASSIDSGYGTDTQYF. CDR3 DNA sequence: TGCGCCAGCAGCATTGATAGCGGATACGGCACAGATACGCAGTATTTT.

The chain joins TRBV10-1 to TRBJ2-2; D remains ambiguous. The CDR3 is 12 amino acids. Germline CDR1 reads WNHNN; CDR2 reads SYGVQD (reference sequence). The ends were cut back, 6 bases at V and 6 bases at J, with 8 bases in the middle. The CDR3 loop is CASRGWSGELFF. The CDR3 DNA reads TGCGCCAGCAGGGGATGGTCCGGGGAGCTGTTTTTT.

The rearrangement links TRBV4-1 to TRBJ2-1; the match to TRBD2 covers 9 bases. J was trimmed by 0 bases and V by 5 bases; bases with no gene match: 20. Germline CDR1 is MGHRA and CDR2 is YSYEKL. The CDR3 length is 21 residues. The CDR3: CASSFLAESSGVIISYNEQFF. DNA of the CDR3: TGCGCCAGCAGCTTCCTGGCGGAGTCTAGCGGGGTGATAATCTCCTACAATGAGCAGTTCTTC.

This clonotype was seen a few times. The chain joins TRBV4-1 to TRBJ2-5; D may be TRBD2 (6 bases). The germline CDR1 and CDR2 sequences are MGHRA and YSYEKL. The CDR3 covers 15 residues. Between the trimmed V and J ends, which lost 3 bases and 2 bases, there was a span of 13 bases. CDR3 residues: CASSQGLGPQETQYF. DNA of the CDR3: TGCGCCAGCAGCCAGGGACTGGGCCCTCAAGAGACCCAGTACTTC.

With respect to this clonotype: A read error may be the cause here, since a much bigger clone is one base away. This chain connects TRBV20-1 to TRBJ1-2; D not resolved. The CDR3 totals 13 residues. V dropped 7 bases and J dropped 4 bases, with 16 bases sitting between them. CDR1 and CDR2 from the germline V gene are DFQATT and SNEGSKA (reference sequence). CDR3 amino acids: CSGPQSSGYGYTF. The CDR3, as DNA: TGCAGTGGCCCACAGTCGTCAGGCTATGGCTACACCTTC.

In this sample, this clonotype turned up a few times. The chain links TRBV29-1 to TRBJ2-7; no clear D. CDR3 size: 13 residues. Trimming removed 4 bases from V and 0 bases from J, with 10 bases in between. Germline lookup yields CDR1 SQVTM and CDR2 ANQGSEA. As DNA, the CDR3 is TGCAGCGTTGCAGTATGGAGCTCCTACGAGCAGTACTTC. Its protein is CSVAVWSSYEQYF.

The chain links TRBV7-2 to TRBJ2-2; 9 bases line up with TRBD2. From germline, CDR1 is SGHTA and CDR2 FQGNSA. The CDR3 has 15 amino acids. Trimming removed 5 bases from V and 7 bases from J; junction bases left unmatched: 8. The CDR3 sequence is CASSQTGTSSGELFF. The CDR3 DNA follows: TGTGCCAGCAGCCAAACCGGGACTAGCAGCGGGGAGCTGTTTTTT.

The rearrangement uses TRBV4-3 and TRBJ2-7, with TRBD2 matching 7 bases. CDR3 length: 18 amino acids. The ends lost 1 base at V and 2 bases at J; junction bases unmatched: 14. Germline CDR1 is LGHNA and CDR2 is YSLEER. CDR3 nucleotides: TGCGCCAGCAGCCAAGCGCCAACTACTAGCGAATTAACCTACGAGCAGTACTTC. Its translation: CASSQAPTTSELTYEQYF.

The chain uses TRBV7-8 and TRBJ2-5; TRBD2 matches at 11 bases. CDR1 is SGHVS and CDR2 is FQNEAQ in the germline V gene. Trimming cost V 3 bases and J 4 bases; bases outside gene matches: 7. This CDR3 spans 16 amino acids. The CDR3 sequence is CASSLDSGGAVETQYF. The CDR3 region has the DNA TGTGCCAGCAGCTTGGATAGCGGGGGGGCCGTAGAGACCCAGTACTTC.

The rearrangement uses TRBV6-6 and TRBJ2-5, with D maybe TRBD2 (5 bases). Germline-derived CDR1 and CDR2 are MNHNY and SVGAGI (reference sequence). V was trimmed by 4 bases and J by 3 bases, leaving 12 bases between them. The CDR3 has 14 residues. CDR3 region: CASSSMDLKETQYF. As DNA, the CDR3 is TGTGCCAGCAGTTCCATGGACTTAAAAGAGACCCAGTACTTC.

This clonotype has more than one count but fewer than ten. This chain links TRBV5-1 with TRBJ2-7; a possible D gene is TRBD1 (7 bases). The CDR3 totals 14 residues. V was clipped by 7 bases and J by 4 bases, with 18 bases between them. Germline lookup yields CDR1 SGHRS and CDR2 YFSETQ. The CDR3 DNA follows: TGCGCCAGCTCCAGGGGGGCCATCGGATACGAGCAGTACTTC. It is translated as CASSRGAIGYEQYF.

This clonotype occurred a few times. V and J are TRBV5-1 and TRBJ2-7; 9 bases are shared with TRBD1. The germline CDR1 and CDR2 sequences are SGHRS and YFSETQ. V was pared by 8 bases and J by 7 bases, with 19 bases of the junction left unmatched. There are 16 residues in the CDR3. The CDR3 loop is CASSSGSGTGFSEQYF. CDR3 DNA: TGCGCCAGTAGTTCTGGATCCGGGACAGGGTTCTCTGAGCAGTACTTC.